Each of the 8 T cell receptor beta chains below was sequenced from the same sample in a study of shared clonotypes between healthy human individuals (dated by TCRdb to about 2020). To prepare the library, the immunoSEQ multiplex PCR assay was applied. Not all clones reach the TCRdb copy of this immuneACCESS table, which keeps in-frame sequences only. Checked studies attribute under half of the gap to unresolved V genes and leave the rest unexplained. Here the sample has a few million clones; approximately 95% occur a single time. The ten largest clonotypes hold about 0.39% of the sample. Sample: naive CD4+ T cells from PBMCs. The cell subset or site tag for this specimen amounts to: CD45RA+ positively selected. These receptors all stem from a man aged 18 to 29 in good health. Some clones in this sample may be carry-over from other donors' samples.

CDR3 sequence (DNA): TGTGTGGGAAGTATAATATACGCCTACGAGCAGTACTTC. It yields the protein CVGSIIYAYEQYF. This rearrangement joins TRBV30 to TRBJ2-7; no reliable D call. Germline CDR1 is GTSNPN and CDR2 is SVGIG (reference sequence). The CDR3 is 13 amino acids.

This clone was observed a single time. The V gene is TRBV15, the J gene TRBJ1-4, with D possibly matching TRBD1 (6 bases). The CDR3 is 14 amino acids. Trimming took off 9 bases at V and 6 bases at J, with 17 bases between the two ends. CDR1 and CDR2 (germline): LNHNV, YYDKDF (reference sequence). The CDR3 sequence: CATKKGGADEKLFF. The CDR3 DNA reads TGTGCCACTAAGAAGGGGGGCGCGGATGAAAAACTGTTTTTT.

Here the CDR3 reads CASSFRLAEDTQYF. CDR3 sequence (DNA): TGTGCCAGCAGCTTCAGACTAGCAGAGGATACGCAGTATTTT. The V call is TRBV7-6, the J call TRBJ2-3, with TRBD2 identical over 7 bases. J lost 6 bases, V lost 3 bases, and 6 bases had no gene match. CDR1 is SGHVS, CDR2 FNYEAQ, per germline. The CDR3 runs 14 residues.

The rearrangement joins TRBV18 to TRBJ2-5; D is unclear. V was shortened by 5 bases and J by 4 bases, with 11 bases between the two germline ends. CDR1 and CDR2 from the germline V gene are KGHSH and LQKENI. CDR3 length: 13 residues. This CDR3 is CASSDGQIETQYF. The CDR3, as DNA: TGTGCCAGCTCAGACGGCCAGATAGAGACCCAGTACTTC.

The chain employs TRBV15 and TRBJ1-5, with a weak D call TRBD1 (5 bases). V lost 1 base and J lost 0, with 10 bases in between. CDR3 length: 16 residues. CDR1 LNHNV and CDR2 YYDKDF come from the germline V gene (reference sequence). DNA of the CDR3: TGTGCCACCAGCAGAGGGGGCAGTGATAGCAATCAGCCCCAGCATTTT. It specifies CATSRGGSDSNQPQHF.

V usage is TRBV18 and J usage is TRBJ2-5; a weak D match, TRBD2 (5 bases). The length of the CDR3 is 13 residues. Germline V gene sequence: CDR1 KGHSH, CDR2 LQKENI. Trimming cost V 6 bases and J 4 bases, with 12 bases left between them. The chain's CDR3 is CASSSAVVETQYF. The CDR3 region has the DNA TGTGCCAGCTCTTCAGCGGTAGTAGAGACCCAGTACTTC.

The chain couples TRBV10-3 to TRBJ2-3, with D unresolved. From germline, CDR1 is ENHRY and CDR2 SYGVKD. The length of the CDR3 is 13 residues. Trimming removed 4 bases at V and 4 bases at J, with 9 bases between. CDR3 sequence reads: CAISVTGSDTQYF. For the CDR3, the DNA is TGTGCCATCAGTGTTACGGGTTCAGATACGCAGTATTTT.

The rearrangement joins TRBV5-1 to TRBJ2-2; 7 bases fit TRBD1. Losses at the gene ends were 1 base for V and 7 bases for J; bases not matched to a gene: 1. The germline CDR1 and CDR2 sequences are SGHRS and YFSETQ. CDR3 length equals 13 residues. The CDR3 protein is CASSLTGDGELFF. CDR3 sequence (DNA): TGCGCCAGCAGCTTGACAGGGGACGGGGAGCTGTTTTTT.